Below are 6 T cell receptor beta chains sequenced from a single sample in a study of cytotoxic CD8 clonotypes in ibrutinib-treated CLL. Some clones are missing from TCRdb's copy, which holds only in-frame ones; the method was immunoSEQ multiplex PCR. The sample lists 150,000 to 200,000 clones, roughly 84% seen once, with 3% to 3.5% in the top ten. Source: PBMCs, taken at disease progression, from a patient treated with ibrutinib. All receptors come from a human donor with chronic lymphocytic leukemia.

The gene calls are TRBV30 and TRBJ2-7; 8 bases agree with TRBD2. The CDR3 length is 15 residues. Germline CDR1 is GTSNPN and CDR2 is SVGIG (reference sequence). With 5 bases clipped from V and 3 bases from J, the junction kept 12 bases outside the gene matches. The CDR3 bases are TGTGCCTGGTCCCTAGCGGGCCGCGATAGCTACGAGCAGTACTTC. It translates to CAWSLAGRDSYEQYF. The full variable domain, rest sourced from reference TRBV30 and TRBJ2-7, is SQTIHQWPATLVQPVGSPLSLECTVEGTSNPNLYWYRQAAGRGLQLLFYSVGIGQISSEVPQNLSASRPQDRQFILSSKKLLLSDSGFYLCAWSLAGRDSYEQYFGPGTRLTVT.

CDR3 in DNA: TGTGCCACCCCAGGTAGCCTAGATAGCAATCAGCCCCAGCATTTT. Translated: CATPGSLDSNQPQHF. The genes are TRBV28 and TRBJ1-5; D gene ambiguous. Per germline, CDR1 MDHEN and CDR2 SYDVKM. V lost 10 bases and J lost 0, with 16 bases in between. CDR3 length: 15 residues.

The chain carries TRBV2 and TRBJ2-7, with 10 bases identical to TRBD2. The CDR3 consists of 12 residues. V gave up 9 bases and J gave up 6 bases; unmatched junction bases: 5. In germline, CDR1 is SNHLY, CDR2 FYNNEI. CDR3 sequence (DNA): TGTGCCAGAGGTCTAGCGGGAGCCGAGCAGTACTTC. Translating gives CARGLAGAEQYF.

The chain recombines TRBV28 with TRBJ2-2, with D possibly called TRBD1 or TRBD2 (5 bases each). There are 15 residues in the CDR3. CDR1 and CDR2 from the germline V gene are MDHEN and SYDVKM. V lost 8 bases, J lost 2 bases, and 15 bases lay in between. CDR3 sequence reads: CASEGQAINTGELFF. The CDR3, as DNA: TGTGCCAGCGAGGGGCAGGCGATTAACACCGGGGAGCTGTTTTTT.

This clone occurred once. The CDR3 loop is CASGLVRQGPTWNTEAFF. The CDR3 DNA sequence: TGTGCTAGTGGTTTGGTACGACAGGGCCCCACTTGGAACACTGAAGCTTTCTTT. The J gene is TRBJ1-1, the V gene TRBV12-5; 7 nucleotides match TRBD1. There are 18 residues in the CDR3. Looked up from germline, CDR1 is LGHNT and CDR2 is FRNRAP. With 0 bases clipped from V and 1 base from J, the junction kept 11 bases outside the gene matches.

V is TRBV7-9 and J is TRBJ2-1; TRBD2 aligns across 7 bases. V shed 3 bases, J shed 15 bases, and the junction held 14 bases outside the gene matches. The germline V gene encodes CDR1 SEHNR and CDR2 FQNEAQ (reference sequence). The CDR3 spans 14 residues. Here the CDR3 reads CASSFQRLAGNGFF. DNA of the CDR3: TGTGCCAGCAGCTTCCAGCGACTAGCAGGGAATGGGTTCTTC.